The text below deals with one T cell receptor (beta chain). In the original workflow: Reference gene primer amplification gave estimated nucleated cell counts. Method: immunoSEQ multiplex PCR; TCRdb's copy keeps in-frame clones and lacks some. V and J calls and clone size are as listed in that table; D and trimming were resolved from the DNA. This repertoire shows around 150,000 clones, approximately 80% found once; its top ten account for about 2%. The data derive from a study of blood T cell repertoires in COVID-19. About the research overall: PBMCs, B-cell-depleted T cells, or T cells were the source of the cDNA or gDNA that made up the material.

The receptor's source is a man in his 70s with acute or convalescent COVID-19. Sequenced sample: peripheral blood.

CDR3 protein: CASSIVFRTGTNQPQHF. The DNA for the CDR3 is TGTGCCAGTAGTATTGTCTTCAGGACAGGGACCAATCAGCCCCAGCATTTT. This rearrangement joins TRBV19 to TRBJ1-5; TRBD1 aligns across 8 bases. The CDR3 has 17 amino acids. V trimming: 3 bases; J trimming: 3 bases; junction bases outside the gene matches: 10. The V gene's germline CDR1 is LNHDA and CDR2 SQIVND (reference sequence).